Presented here are 26 T cell receptor beta chains from one specimen sequenced in a study of blood T cell repertoires in COVID-19. Measured with immunoSEQ multiplex PCR; TCRdb has only the in-frame clones, and not every one. The repertoire holds about 220,000 clones, with 88% as singletons. What was sequenced was PBMCs or T cells enriched from blood (not recorded which). The receptors were sampled from a woman aged 25-40 years who had recovered from COVID-19.

The rearrangement links TRBV5-1 to TRBJ1-5; D remains ambiguous. V lost 0 bases and J 9 bases, leaving 10 bases between the germline ends. The CDR3 has 13 amino acids. Per the germline V gene, CDR1 is SGHRS and CDR2 is YFSETQ. CDR3 nucleotide sequence: TGCGCCAGCAGCTTGGATTCGGGAGGGCCCCAGCATTTT. Translated: CASSLDSGGPQHF.

CDR3 nucleotide sequence: TGTGCCAGCAGCCAAGATTACCTGAGGACAGGGATCTATGGCTACACCTTC. Protein sequence: CASSQDYLRTGIYGYTF. This chain links TRBV3-1 (or the pseudogene TRBV3-2) with TRBJ1-2; 8 bases are a match to TRBD1. The V gene's germline CDR1 is LGHDT and CDR2 YNNKEL (reference sequence). The CDR3 runs 17 residues. With V trimmed by 0 bases and J by 4 bases, 10 bases remained unmatched.

The CDR3 region has the DNA TGCGCCAGCAGCTTGGGGGTCAGGGTTCAAGAGACCCAGTACTTC. This translates into CASSLGVRVQETQYF. This chain links TRBV5-1 with TRBJ2-5, with D possibly matching TRBD1 (5 bases). The germline gives CDR1 SGHRS, CDR2 YFSETQ. The V end was cut by 0 bases, the J end by 2 bases, with 11 bases between. The CDR3 has 15 residues.

This chain connects TRBV7-6 to TRBJ1-1; D not resolved. The CDR3 spans 18 residues. Germline CDR1 and CDR2: SGHVS and FNYEAQ. V lost 5 bases to trimming and J lost 4 bases, with 26 bases between them. The CDR3 here is CASSHIGVGGQTGTEAFF. DNA for the CDR3: TGTGCCAGCAGCCATATTGGGGTCGGCGGGCAGACTGGCACTGAAGCTTTCTTT.

The chain couples TRBV2 to TRBJ1-3; D remains unclear. The CDR3 consists of 14 residues. The germline V gene encodes CDR1 SNHLY and CDR2 FYNNEI. V gave up 8 bases and J gave up 0 bases, with 11 bases separating them. CDR3 nucleotide sequence: TGTGCCAGCGGTTTACGTAGCTCTGGAAACACCATATATTTT. Translating it yields CASGLRSSGNTIYF.

The chain uses TRBV6-1 and TRBJ2-2, with 8 bases matching TRBD2. Germline CDR1 is MNHNS and CDR2 is SASEGT. This CDR3 is built from 15 residues. The junction had 4 bases not matched to a gene; V was cut back by 3 bases and J by 4 bases. The CDR3 loop is CASSEAGGPTGELFF. CDR3 nucleotide sequence: TGTGCCAGCAGTGAGGCGGGGGGCCCCACCGGGGAGCTGTTTTTT.

V is TRBV2 and J is TRBJ1-5; 7 bases align to TRBD1. Trimming cost V 0 bases and J 5 bases; bases outside gene matches: 10. The CDR3 runs to 17 residues. Germline CDR1 is SNHLY and CDR2 is FYNNEI. CDR3: CASSEALVTGFDQPQHF. DNA for the CDR3: TGTGCCAGCAGTGAAGCGCTTGTGACAGGGTTTGATCAGCCCCAGCATTTT.

The CDR3 DNA is TGCGCCAGCACGGACAGGGCGGGTCTCACTGAAGCTTTCTTT. Translation: CASTDRAGLTEAFF. The chain joins TRBV5-1 to TRBJ1-1; 8 nucleotides match TRBD1. The CDR3 runs 14 residues. Trimming took 6 bases from V and 4 from J; bases not matched to a gene: 8. CDR1 and CDR2 (germline): SGHRS, YFSETQ.

V usage is TRBV4-3 and J usage is TRBJ2-7; D is ambiguous. CDR3 length: 14 amino acids. CDR1 is LGHNA and CDR2 is YSLEER in the germline V gene. The germline V and J ends were trimmed by 0 bases and 0 bases, with 6 bases remaining between them. The CDR3 is CASSQETSSYEQYF. The CDR3 coding sequence is TGCGCCAGCAGCCAAGAAACCAGCTCCTACGAGCAGTACTTC.

The chain is built from TRBV3-1 (or the pseudogene TRBV3-2) and TRBJ1-2, with D possibly matching TRBD1 (5 bases). Trimming took 4 bases from V and 6 from J, leaving 15 bases between them. This CDR3 has 14 residues. Germline CDR1 LGHDT, CDR2 YNNKEL (reference sequence). CDR3 sequence (DNA): TGTGCCAGCAGCCGAATGACAGAATCGCATGGCTACACCTTC. This gives the protein CASSRMTESHGYTF.

V and J are TRBV2 and TRBJ2-5; D is unresolved. Deletions cut 6 bases from V and 1 base from J, with 3 bases between. Germline V gives CDR1 SNHLY, CDR2 FYNNEI. This CDR3 region has 11 residues. The chain's CDR3 is CASSLQETQYF. In nucleotides, the CDR3 is TGTGCCAGCAGCCTCCAAGAGACCCAGTACTTC.

The chain is built from TRBV6-1 and TRBJ1-3, with unresolved D. CDR3 length: 14 residues. CDR1 is MNHNS and CDR2 is SASEGT in the germline V gene. The V end was cut by 3 bases, the J end by 2 bases, with 8 bases between. The CDR3 region has the DNA TGTGCCAGCAGTGATGGCTTTGCTGGAAACACCATATATTTT. It translates to CASSDGFAGNTIYF.

V is TRBV5-4 and J is TRBJ2-1, with 9 bases fitting TRBD1. CDR3 size: 13 residues. CDR1 is SGHNT, CDR2 YYREEE, per germline (reference sequence). V was pared by 10 bases and J by 5 bases, with 7 bases of the junction left unmatched. CDR3 coding DNA: TGTGCCCTTTCCGGGACAGGGAACAATGAGCAGTTCTTC. Amino acid sequence: CALSGTGNNEQFF.

This chain links TRBV6-2 or TRBV6-3 with TRBJ1-5; no clear D gene. V gave up 5 bases and J gave up 0 bases, with 14 bases separating them. The length of the CDR3 is 16 residues. The germline gives CDR1 MNHEY, CDR2 SVGEGT. The CDR3 spells CASSTRQTVSNQPQHF. CDR3 in DNA: TGTGCCAGCAGTACCAGACAAACGGTTAGCAATCAGCCCCAGCATTTT.

The gene calls are TRBV12-3 or TRBV12-4 and TRBJ1-2, with D perhaps TRBD1 (6 bases). Trimming cost V 5 bases and J 6 bases, with 7 bases left between them. The CDR3 has 11 residues. CDR3 nucleotides: TGTGCCAGCAGTAACAGGGATGGCTACACCTTC. It translates to CASSNRDGYTF.

The chain couples TRBV6-4 to TRBJ2-3; the D gene is possibly TRBD1 (5 bases). CDR1 MRHNA and CDR2 SNTAGT come from the germline V gene. The CDR3 is 14 residues long. V was cut by 5 bases and J by 2 bases, with 11 bases left in between. The DNA for the CDR3 is TGTGCCAGCAGTCAGGGTAGGGACACAGATACGCAGTATTTT. Its protein product is CASSQGRDTDTQYF.

This chain links TRBV6-5 with TRBJ2-2, with a weak D call TRBD1 (5 bases). Trimming left V 4 bases short and J 1 base short, with 10 bases between. The CDR3 has 15 amino acids. CDR1 and CDR2 from the germline V gene are MNHEY and SVGAGI. CDR3 sequence reads: CASSLTDRNTGELFF. The CDR3 DNA follows: TGTGCCAGCAGTTTGACCGACAGGAACACCGGGGAGCTGTTTTTT.

CDR3 sequence reads: CASSHSRLYIGGYTF. As DNA, the CDR3 is TGCGCCAGCAGCCATTCTCGTCTCTACATCGGGGGCTACACCTTC. The gene calls are TRBV4-1 and TRBJ1-2; D gene ambiguous. V was pared by 3 bases and J by 8 bases, with 19 bases between. Germline V gene lookup returns CDR1 MGHRA and CDR2 YSYEKL. The CDR3 sequence is 15 residues long.

This clone occurred a few times. The chain has TRBV4-3 and TRBJ2-3; TRBD2 aligns across 8 bases. Per the germline V gene, CDR1 is LGHNA and CDR2 is YSLEER. CDR3 length: 16 amino acids. The ends lost 4 bases at V and 1 base at J; junction bases unmatched: 7. As DNA, the CDR3 is TGCGCCAGCAGCCCACAAGCGGGGGCCCGCACAGATACGCAGTATTTT. It encodes CASSPQAGARTDTQYF.

The chain links TRBV7-9 to TRBJ2-7, with 9 bases aligning to TRBD1. Germline values: CDR1 SEHNR, CDR2 FQNEAQ (reference sequence). V lost 5 bases to trimming and J lost 4 bases; unmatched junction nucleotides: 6. This CDR3 has 14 residues. The CDR3 protein is CASSHRDRAYEQYF. In DNA form, the CDR3 reads TGTGCCAGCAGCCACCGGGACAGGGCTTACGAGCAGTACTTC.

This rearrangement joins TRBV28 to TRBJ2-7; 11 bases fit TRBD1. The V segment lost 6 bases and the J segment 5 bases; nucleotides outside the gene matches: 9. The CDR3 is 15 residues long. Germline CDR1 is MDHEN and CDR2 is SYDVKM. DNA for the CDR3: TGTGCCAGCAGATTCCGGGGACAGGGGGTCCACGAGCAGTACTTC. Protein sequence: CASRFRGQGVHEQYF.

This chain links TRBV9 with TRBJ2-5, with 9 bases that match TRBD2. The CDR3 covers 15 residues. Per the germline V gene, CDR1 is SGDLS and CDR2 is YYNGEE. J gave up 0 bases and V 2 bases, and 2 bases lay outside the gene matches. CDR3 bases: TGTGCCAGCAGCGTGAGCGGGGGGTACCAAGAGACCCAGTACTTC. Translating it yields CASSVSGGYQETQYF.

The chain recombines TRBV5-1 with TRBJ1-1; maybe TRBD1 (6 bases). CDR1 is SGHRS and CDR2 is YFSETQ in the germline V gene. The CDR3 runs 16 residues. V dropped 3 bases and J dropped 7 bases, with 22 bases sitting between them. Here the CDR3 reads CASSWDLLRQEVEAFF. Written as DNA, the CDR3 is TGCGCCAGCAGCTGGGACCTTCTAAGACAGGAAGTTGAAGCTTTCTTT.

This clone has only a few counts. V usage is TRBV7-2 and J usage is TRBJ1-1, with TRBD1 as a possible D gene (5 bases). The V gene's germline CDR1 is SGHTA and CDR2 FQGNSA. The CDR3 has 15 amino acids. V was cut by 0 bases and J by 5 bases, with 13 bases left in between. CDR3 coding DNA: TGTGCCAGCAGCTTAGCGATCGCAGGGCGTACTGAAGCTTTCTTT. This codes for CASSLAIAGRTEAFF.

This chain joins TRBV4-2 and TRBJ2-1; the match to TRBD2 covers 9 bases. The V and J ends lost 4 bases and 3 bases, in that order; junction bases with no gene match: 7. The germline CDR1 and CDR2 sequences are LGHNA and YNFKEQ. The CDR3 consists of 16 residues. CDR3 in amino acids: CASSLTERGDYNEQFF. The CDR3 DNA reads TGTGCCAGCAGCCTGACCGAGCGGGGGGACTACAATGAGCAGTTCTTC.

This clone was detected once. This chain uses TRBV5-8 with TRBJ1-4, with a tentative D call TRBD1 (5 bases). V was trimmed by 2 bases and J by 2 bases, leaving 13 bases between them. This CDR3 is built from 16 residues. The V gene's germline CDR1 is SGHTS and CDR2 YDEGEE. The CDR3 nucleotides read TGTGCCAGCAGCTTCATCGGTCACAGGACTAATGAAAAACTGTTTTTT. It yields the protein CASSFIGHRTNEKLFF.